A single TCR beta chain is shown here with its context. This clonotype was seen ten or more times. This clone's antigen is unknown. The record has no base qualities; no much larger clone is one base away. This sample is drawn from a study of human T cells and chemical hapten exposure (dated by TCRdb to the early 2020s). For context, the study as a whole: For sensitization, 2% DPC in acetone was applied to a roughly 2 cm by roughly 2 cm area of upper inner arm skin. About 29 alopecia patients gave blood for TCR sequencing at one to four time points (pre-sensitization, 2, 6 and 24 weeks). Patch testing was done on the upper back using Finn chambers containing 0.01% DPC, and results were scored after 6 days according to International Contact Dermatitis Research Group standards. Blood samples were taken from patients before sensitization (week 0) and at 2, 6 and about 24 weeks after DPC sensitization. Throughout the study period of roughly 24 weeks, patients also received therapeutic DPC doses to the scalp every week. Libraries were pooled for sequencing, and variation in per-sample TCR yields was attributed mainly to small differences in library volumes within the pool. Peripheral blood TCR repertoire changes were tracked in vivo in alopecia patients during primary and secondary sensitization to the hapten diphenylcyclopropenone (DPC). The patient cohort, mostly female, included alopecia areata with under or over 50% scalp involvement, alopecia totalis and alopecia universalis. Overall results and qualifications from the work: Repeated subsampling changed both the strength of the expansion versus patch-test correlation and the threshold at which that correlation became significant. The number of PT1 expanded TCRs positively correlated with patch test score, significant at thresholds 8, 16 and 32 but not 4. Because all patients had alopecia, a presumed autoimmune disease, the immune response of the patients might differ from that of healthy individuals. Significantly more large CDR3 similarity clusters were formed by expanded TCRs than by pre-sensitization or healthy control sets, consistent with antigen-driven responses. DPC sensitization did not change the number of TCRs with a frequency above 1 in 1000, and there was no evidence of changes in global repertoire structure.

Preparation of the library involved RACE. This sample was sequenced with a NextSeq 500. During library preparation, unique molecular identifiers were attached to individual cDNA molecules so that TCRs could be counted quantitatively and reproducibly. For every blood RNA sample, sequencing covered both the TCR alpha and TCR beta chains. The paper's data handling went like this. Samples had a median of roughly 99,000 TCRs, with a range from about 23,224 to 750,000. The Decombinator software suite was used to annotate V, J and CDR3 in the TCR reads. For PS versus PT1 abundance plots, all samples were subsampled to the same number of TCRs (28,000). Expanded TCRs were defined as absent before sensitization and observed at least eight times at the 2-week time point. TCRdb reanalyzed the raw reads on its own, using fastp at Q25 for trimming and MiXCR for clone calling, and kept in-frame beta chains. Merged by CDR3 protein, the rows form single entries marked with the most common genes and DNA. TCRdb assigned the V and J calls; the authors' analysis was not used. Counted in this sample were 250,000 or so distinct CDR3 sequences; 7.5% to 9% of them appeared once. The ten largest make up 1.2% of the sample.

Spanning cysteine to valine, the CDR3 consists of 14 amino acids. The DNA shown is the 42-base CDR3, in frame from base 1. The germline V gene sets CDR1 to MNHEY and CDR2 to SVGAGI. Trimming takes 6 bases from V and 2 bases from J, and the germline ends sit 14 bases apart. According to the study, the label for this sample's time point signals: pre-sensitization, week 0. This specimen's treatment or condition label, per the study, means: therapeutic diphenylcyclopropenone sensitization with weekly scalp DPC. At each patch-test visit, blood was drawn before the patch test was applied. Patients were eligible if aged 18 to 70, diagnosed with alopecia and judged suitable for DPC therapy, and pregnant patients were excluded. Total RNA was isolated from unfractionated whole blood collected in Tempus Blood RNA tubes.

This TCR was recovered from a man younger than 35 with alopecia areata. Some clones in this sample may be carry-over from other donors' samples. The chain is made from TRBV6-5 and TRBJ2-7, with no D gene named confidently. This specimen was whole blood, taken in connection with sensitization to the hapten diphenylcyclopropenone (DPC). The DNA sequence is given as TGTGCCAGCAGCGGTCCCAGGCTGACCTACGAGCAGTACGTC. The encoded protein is CASSGPRLTYEQYV.